These T cell receptor beta chains were read from a single sample in a study of blood T cell repertoires in COVID-19. Measured with immunoSEQ multiplex PCR; TCRdb has only the in-frame clones, and not every one. The sample lists roughly 32,000 clones; 77% were seen once. The sample comprised peripheral blood. The receptors were gathered from a human donor in a cohort sampled during active COVID-19. CDR3s include the opening cysteine and the closing phenylalanine or tryptophan. Clone size is given for some rows only: seen once, a few or many times, or a class if the clone is expanded.

TRBV2	TRBJ2-3	.	CASSPGQGTDTQYF
TRBV6-5	TRBJ2-5	once	CASTSQSFGETQYF
TRBV13	TRBJ2-1	.	CASSSSRGQLIYNEQFF
TRBV2	TRBJ2-2	few	CASSEESARGLATGELFF
TRBV18	TRBJ1-2	.	CASDTGTGNGYTF
TRBV7-2	TRBJ1-5	once	CASSLGDRGIQPQHF
TRBV5-4	TRBJ2-7	.	CASSLVGGSFYEQYF
TRBV15	TRBJ2-7	.	CATSSGNQYEQYF
TRBV30	TRBJ2-1	once	CAWSVLLSEQFF
TRBV27	TRBJ1-6	.	CASRGQGLSYNSPLHF
TRBV3-1/TRBV3-2	TRBJ1-2	.	CASSQNIGHFYGYTF
TRBV5-3	TRBJ1-1	.	CARSSGQGGVGGAEAFF
TRBV9	TRBJ2-5	.	CASSVEGRAETQYF
TRBV7-9	TRBJ2-5	.	CASTATEETQYF
TRBV7-9	TRBJ2-2	.	CASSFRDSNTGELFF
TRBV5-4	TRBJ2-7	few	CASSPGTMGEQYF
TRBV5-4	TRBJ2-5	.	CASSLLSGVAGVETQYF
TRBV19	TRBJ1-3	.	CASSKSPGIPGNTIYF
TRBV6-5	TRBJ1-1	.	CASSYTGGGGTEAFF
TRBV28	TRBJ2-7	.	CASSGGLIEQYF
TRBV28	TRBJ2-2	.	CASSFLQSGELFF
TRBV11-2	TRBJ1-2	.	CASSLGTGSYGYTF
TRBV4-2	TRBJ2-3	.	CASSQESAPRTDTQYF
TRBV10-3	TRBJ2-6	.	CAISDDRAGASGANVLTF
TRBV19	TRBJ2-2	.	CASSQPGENTGELFF
TRBV7-8	TRBJ1-5	.	CASSLSGGSNQPQHF
TRBV7-2	TRBJ2-4	few	CASSLVQGSIQYF
TRBV19	TRBJ1-4	.	CASSGATNEKLFF
TRBV4-1	TRBJ1-2	.	CASSDEAGVVYGYTF
TRBV2	TRBJ1-6	.	CASEAGGRQIPRNSPLHF
TRBV7-8	TRBJ2-5	.	CASSWGPAGKETQYF
TRBV5-1	TRBJ2-3	once	CASSTRTGADTQYF
TRBV18	TRBJ1-4	.	CASSPGQAEKLFF
TRBV15	TRBJ2-4	.	CATSRVAGGLAKNIQYF
TRBV30	TRBJ1-5	.	CAWTRGMGNQPQHF
TRBV11-3	TRBJ2-1	.	CASSLDGAGAYNVEQFF
TRBV5-6	TRBJ2-7	once	CASSAFGQSYEQYF
TRBV7-7	TRBJ2-5	.	CASSERLAGGKETQYF
TRBV3-1/TRBV3-2	TRBJ2-6	.	CASSQRGSGANVLTF
TRBV15	TRBJ2-7	.	CATSGGSIYEQYF
TRBV13	TRBJ2-1	once	CASSTRSEQFF
TRBV9	TRBJ1-4	.	CASSADPSGGRGKLFF
TRBV12-3/TRBV12-4	TRBJ2-1	.	CASNGQHNEQFF
TRBV3-1/TRBV3-2	TRBJ1-1	.	CASSRPTGTEAFF
TRBV5-1	TRBJ2-3	once	CASSIQGGGTDTQYF
TRBV6-6	TRBJ1-6	.	CASRAPGQNNSPLHF
TRBV6-1	TRBJ2-2	once	CASSARTGGGAGELFF